The 23 T cell receptor beta chains given below trace back to one sample, sequenced in a study of T cell changes during pregnancy in multiple sclerosis. Clones were read by immunoSEQ multiplex PCR, and TCRdb kept only the in-frame ones, dropping some. Seen here are tens of thousands of clones, over 85% observed once, and the top ten hold over 0.8%. Sample: peripheral blood, taken in the first trimester of pregnancy. The origin of the receptors is a female donor with multiple sclerosis, enrolled in a pregnancy study.

The V call is TRBV7-2, the J call TRBJ2-7; D ambiguous. The CDR3 sequence is 12 residues long. Deletions cut 3 bases from V and 0 bases from J, with 3 bases between. Germline CDR1 is SGHTA and CDR2 is FQGNSA. CDR3: CASSFSSYEQYF. The CDR3, as DNA: TGTGCCAGCAGCTTCAGCTCCTACGAGCAGTACTTC.

The chain is built from TRBV5-8 and TRBJ1-1; 7 bases fit TRBD1. Looked up from germline, CDR1 is SGHTS and CDR2 is YDEGEE. Germline trimming cut 2 bases from V and 2 bases from J; bases unmatched to any gene: 6. This CDR3 region has 15 residues. DNA for the CDR3: TGTGCCAGCAGCTTCGGGACAGCATTTAACACTGAAGCTTTCTTT. Translated: CASSFGTAFNTEAFF.

This clone has only one observation. The chain is built from TRBV7-6 and TRBJ1-1; tentatively, D is TRBD1 (6 bases). From germline, CDR1 is SGHVS and CDR2 FNYEAQ. The V gene lost 1 base and the J gene lost 1 base, with 13 bases spanning the gap. The CDR3 has 16 residues. The CDR3 sequence is CASSLGQGLQNTEAFF. The CDR3 bases are TGTGCCAGCAGCTTAGGGCAGGGGCTACAGAACACTGAAGCTTTCTTT.

This chain joins TRBV9 and TRBJ2-5; TRBD2 matches at 8 bases. The CDR3 spans 17 residues. Unmatched junction bases numbered 14, after V lost 3 bases and J lost 4 bases. The germline gives CDR1 SGDLS, CDR2 YYNGEE. CDR3: CASSALGAGLGRETQYF. Here the CDR3 DNA reads TGTGCCAGCAGCGCTCTCGGGGCGGGACTAGGTCGAGAGACCCAGTACTTC.

This sequence joins TRBV5-1 and TRBJ2-7, with 10 bases lining up with TRBD1. CDR1 is SGHRS and CDR2 is YFSETQ in the germline V gene. J was trimmed by 4 bases and V by 4 bases; bases with no gene match: 5. CDR3 length: 14 amino acids. The CDR3 spells CASSPRQGAYEQYF. The DNA for the CDR3 is TGCGCCAGCAGCCCTAGACAGGGGGCTTACGAGCAGTACTTC.

The chain employs TRBV2 and TRBJ1-1, with no clear D. The germline V gene encodes CDR1 SNHLY and CDR2 FYNNEI. V was shortened by 6 bases and J by 8 bases, with 10 bases between the two germline ends. CDR3 size: 11 residues. CDR3 DNA: TGTGCCAGCAGGGGCTTTTGGGAAGCTTTCTTT. Translated, it gives CASRGFWEAFF.

The chain is built from TRBV2 and TRBJ2-5, with 7 bases aligning to TRBD2. From germline, CDR1 is SNHLY and CDR2 FYNNEI. The length of the CDR3 is 17 residues. V lost 1 base and J lost 5; bases outside the gene matches: 13. CDR3 in amino acids: CASSEEASGGSGETQYF. DNA for the CDR3: TGTGCCAGCAGTGAAGAGGCTAGCGGAGGGAGCGGGGAGACCCAGTACTTC.

The V and J genes are TRBV5-4 and TRBJ1-4; possibly TRBD1 for D (5 bases). Between the trimmed V and J ends, which lost 3 bases and 3 bases, there was a span of 12 bases. This CDR3 contains 15 residues. The germline V gene encodes CDR1 SGHNT and CDR2 YYREEE (reference sequence). The CDR3 region has the DNA TGTGCCAGCAGCTCCCTCGGGGGGGCTAATGAAAAACTGTTTTTT. This encodes CASSSLGGANEKLFF.

This clone came up once. The chain links TRBV7-6 to TRBJ2-2; unclear D gene. This CDR3 comprises 15 residues. Trimming pared 3 bases from V and 0 bases from J, leaving 8 bases between. Germline V gene data show CDR1 as SGHVS and CDR2 as FNYEAQ. The CDR3 sequence: CASSFGPTNTGELFF. The CDR3 DNA is TGTGCCAGCAGCTTTGGCCCGACGAACACCGGGGAGCTGTTTTTT.

Written as DNA, the CDR3 is TGTGCCAGCTCACGGGGGGAAAATGAAAAACTGTTTTTT. This codes for CASSRGENEKLFF. The chain couples TRBV18 to TRBJ1-4, with TRBD1 as a possible D gene (5 bases). Trimming shortened V by 4 bases and J by 5 bases, and 8 bases separated the two germline ends. This CDR3 is built from 13 residues. Germline V gene data show CDR1 as KGHSH and CDR2 as LQKENI. Filled out from reference TRBV18 and TRBJ1-4, the complete variable domain reads NAGVMQNPRHLVRRRGQEARLRCSPMKGHSHVYWYRQLPEEGLKFMVYLQKENIIDESGMPKERFSAEFPKEGPSILRIQQVVRGDSAAYFCASSRGENEKLFFGSGTQLSVL.

The J gene is TRBJ2-3, the V gene TRBV27; TRBD1 is a possible D gene (6 bases). The germline V gene encodes CDR1 MNHEY and CDR2 SMNVEV (reference sequence). CDR3 length: 12 residues. The V and J ends lost 6 bases and 10 bases respectively, with 14 bases between them. As DNA, the CDR3 is TGTGCCAGCAGAGAGTCCAGGGGTCCGCAGTATTTT. Translation gives CASRESRGPQYF.

The chain combines TRBV10-1 with TRBJ2-3, with TRBD2 identical over 11 bases. J was trimmed by 4 bases and V by 6 bases; bases with no gene match: 15. Germline CDR1 and CDR2: WNHNN and SYGVQD (reference sequence). This CDR3 spans 18 amino acids. The CDR3 reads CASRNPGTSGRSSDTQYF. The DNA for the CDR3 is TGCGCCAGCAGAAACCCGGGGACTAGCGGTCGTTCGTCAGATACGCAGTATTTT.

The chain carries TRBV11-3 and TRBJ2-3; 9 nucleotides agree with TRBD2. The CDR3 loop spans 17 amino acids. With 0 bases clipped from V and 2 bases from J, the junction kept 6 bases outside the gene matches. CDR1 and CDR2 from the germline V gene are SGHNT and YENEEA. The CDR3 is CASSLEAGGPNTDTQYF. The CDR3 coding sequence is TGTGCCAGCAGCTTAGAGGCGGGAGGGCCGAACACAGATACGCAGTATTTT.

The genes are TRBV5-1 and TRBJ1-2; no clear D. CDR3 size: 14 residues. The germline V gene has CDR1 SGHRS and CDR2 YFSETQ. Trimming shortened V by 4 bases and J by 0 bases, and 10 bases separated the two germline ends. CDR3 loop: CASSISEANYGYTF. The DNA of the CDR3 is TGCGCCAGCAGCATCTCAGAAGCTAACTATGGCTACACCTTC.

This sequence joins TRBV7-2 and TRBJ1-2; 7 nucleotides agree with TRBD1. The CDR3 runs to 17 residues. From germline, CDR1 is SGHTA and CDR2 FQGNSA. J gave up 6 bases and V 5 bases, and 18 bases lay outside the gene matches. The CDR3 DNA reads as TGTGCCAGCAGCCCATGGGGGATCAGGGGGGAGGTTGATGGCTACACCTTC. This codes for CASSPWGIRGEVDGYTF.

The V and J genes are TRBV5-1 and TRBJ1-1; possible D gene TRBD1, 6 bases. The CDR3 consists of 15 residues. The germline V and J ends were trimmed by 5 bases and 2 bases, with 16 bases remaining between them. Germline-derived CDR1 and CDR2 are SGHRS and YFSETQ. The CDR3 region has the DNA TGCGCCAGCAGGACTGGACAGCTCACCAACACTGAAGCTTTCTTT. Its protein product is CASRTGQLTNTEAFF. Complete variable domain (other parts from reference TRBV5-1 and TRBJ1-1): KAGVTQTPRYLIKTRGQQVTLSCSPISGHRSVSWYQQTPGQGLQFLFEYFSETQRNKGNFPGRFSGRQFSNSRSEMNVSTLELGDSALYLCASRTGQLTNTEAFFGQGTRLTVV.

V usage is TRBV11-2 and J usage is TRBJ1-2; maybe TRBD1 (5 bases). Germline V lookup: CDR1 SGHAT, CDR2 FQNNGV. Trimming shortened V by 3 bases and J by 4 bases, and 12 bases separated the two germline ends. The CDR3 is 14 residues long. The CDR3 spells CASSFQGLGYGYTF. CDR3 nucleotides: TGTGCCAGCAGCTTCCAGGGTCTCGGCTATGGCTACACCTTC.

The chain uses TRBV4-1 and TRBJ1-1, with D tentatively TRBD1 (5 bases). CDR3 length: 12 residues. The V end lost 0 bases, the J end lost 10 bases, and 9 bases lay between the germline ends. Germline assignment: CDR1 MGHRA and CDR2 YSYEKL. The CDR3 spells CASSQDGGVAFF. For the CDR3, the DNA is TGCGCCAGCAGCCAAGACGGGGGAGTAGCTTTCTTT.

The chain recombines TRBV19 with TRBJ2-1, with 8 bases aligning to TRBD2. After removal of 1 base from V and 4 bases from J, the junction contained 3 bases not matched to a gene. The CDR3 runs 15 residues. From germline, CDR1 is LNHDA and CDR2 SQIVND (reference sequence). CDR3 sequence reads: CASSIGAGGYNEQFF. In DNA form, the CDR3 reads TGTGCCAGTAGTATAGGGGCGGGGGGTTACAATGAGCAGTTCTTC.

The chain couples TRBV19 to TRBJ1-2; TRBD1 is a possible D gene (6 bases). Germline values: CDR1 LNHDA, CDR2 SQIVND (reference sequence). The CDR3 spans 14 residues. Trimming stripped 3 bases from V and 4 bases from J, with 12 bases between. The CDR3 DNA reads TGTGCCAGTAGTATTTCAACAGGGTCCTATGGCTACACCTTC. Its translation is CASSISTGSYGYTF.

This chain joins TRBV4-2 and TRBJ2-5, with 8 nucleotides matching TRBD1. CDR1 and CDR2 from the germline V gene are LGHNA and YNFKEQ. The CDR3 length is 14 residues. Trimming cost V 4 bases and J 5 bases; bases outside gene matches: 6. The CDR3 bases are TGTGCCAGCAGCCTCAGACAGGGGTGGGAGACCCAGTACTTC. It is translated as CASSLRQGWETQYF.

The DNA of the CDR3 is TGCGCCAGCAGCTTGGAGGGAGGGAATCAGCCCCAGCATTTT. Translated: CASSLEGGNQPQHF. The chain has TRBV5-1 and TRBJ1-5; D unresolved. The CDR3 has 14 residues. V gave up 0 bases and J gave up 4 bases, with 8 bases separating them. Germline CDR1 is SGHRS and CDR2 is YFSETQ.

V gene TRBV10-1 combines with J gene TRBJ2-5, with D uncertain. With 2 bases removed from V and 1 base from J, the gap between germline ends came to 14 bases. The CDR3 covers 16 residues. The germline V gene has CDR1 WNHNN and CDR2 SYGVQD (reference sequence). CDR3 protein: CASSELTPEFQETQYF. The CDR3 region has the DNA TGCGCCAGCAGTGAGCTGACACCTGAATTCCAAGAGACCCAGTACTTC.